The subject of this entry is one T cell receptor beta chain. Its specificity is unknown. Primers used in a second PCR of about 7 to 11 cycles were a sample-barcoded 5' primer and a J-beta primer mix. TCRdb itself ran the 5' RACE reads through MiXCR, one entry per CDR3 protein. The sample lists about 650,000 distinct CDR3 sequences, about 30% seen once, with about 16% in the top ten. The entry originates in a study of blood T cells in healthy people across ages. Study findings and constraints: Per-million-T-cell TCR beta diversity fell roughly linearly with age. Both naive CD4+ cell counts and diversity were greater in long-lived donors than in aged donors.

V shed 6 bases and J 6 bases; nucleotides not matched to a gene: 6. Germline CDR1 is MNHEY and CDR2 is SVGEGT. The CDR3 length is 13 residues. Donors gave ten milliliters of peripheral blood apiece. Per sample, extraction of total RNA gave at least 6 micrograms in every case. The rearrangement joins TRBV6-2 or TRBV6-3 to TRBJ2-7, with 9 nucleotides matching TRBD1. The sample was blood. The sequence came from an elderly woman in good health. This chain's CDR3 is CASSSGTGTEQYF. CDR3 nucleotide sequence: TGTGCCAGCAGCTCCGGGACAGGGACCGAGCAGTACTTC.